Listed here are 8 T cell receptor beta chains from one sample, sequenced in a study of control samples from healthy donors and cancer patients. TCRdb's table, derived via immunoSEQ multiplex PCR, lists solely in-frame clones and lacks some. Of 150,000 to 200,000 clones listed, nearly 90% were seen once; the top ten hold around 1.4%. The sequenced sample was blood. The receptors were sampled from a woman aged 50 to 60 in good health.

The chain couples TRBV6-5 to TRBJ1-5; 7 bases fit TRBD1. The CDR3 loop spans 14 amino acids. J lost 3 bases, V lost 6 bases, and 5 bases had no gene match. The V gene's germline CDR1 is MNHEY and CDR2 SVGAGI. CDR3 sequence: CASRSGQTNQPQHF. Written as DNA, the CDR3 is TGTGCCAGCAGGTCGGGACAGACCAATCAGCCCCAGCATTTT.

V gene TRBV27 combines with J gene TRBJ1-1; D is ambiguous. V lost 2 bases, J lost 4 bases, and 11 bases lay in between. CDR3 size: 14 residues. Germline V lookup: CDR1 MNHEY, CDR2 SMNVEV (reference sequence). CDR3 in DNA: TGTGCCAGCAGTTTAATGGCGTGGGGCACTGAAGCTTTCTTT. It is translated as CASSLMAWGTEAFF.

V gene TRBV28 combines with J gene TRBJ1-1; D might be TRBD1 (5 bases). Trimming cost V 4 bases and J 0 bases, with 9 bases left between them. This CDR3 spans 14 amino acids. Per the germline V gene, CDR1 is MDHEN and CDR2 is SYDVKM. The CDR3 coding sequence is TGTGCCAGCAGTTCTCCAGGGTTGAACACTGAAGCTTTCTTT. Protein: CASSSPGLNTEAFF.

The CDR3 spells CASSYGFKVPGGYTF. For the CDR3, the DNA is TGTGCCAGCAGTTACGGGTTTAAGGTCCCGGGAGGCTACACCTTC. This sequence joins TRBV27 and TRBJ1-2; D gene ambiguous. Germline V lookup: CDR1 MNHEY, CDR2 SMNVEV (reference sequence). This CDR3 comprises 15 residues. Trimming cost V 4 bases and J 8 bases, with 20 bases left between them.

This clone was seen a handful of times. This chain links TRBV7-9 with TRBJ2-3, with 10 bases matching TRBD1. Germline V lookup: CDR1 SEHNR, CDR2 FQNEAQ (reference sequence). The CDR3 contains 13 residues. The trim removed 5 bases at V and 12 bases at J, leaving 8 bases unmatched. The CDR3 spells CASSPLTGGVQYF. For the CDR3, the DNA is TGTGCCAGCAGCCCCTTGACAGGGGGCGTCCAGTATTTT. Filled out from reference TRBV7-9 and TRBJ2-3, the complete variable domain reads DTGVSQNPRHKITKRGQNVTFRCDPISEHNRLYWYRQTLGQGPEFLTYFQNEAQLEKSRLLSDRFSAERPKGSFSTLEIQRTEQGDSAMYLCASSPLTGGVQYFGPGTRLTVL.

V usage is TRBV28 and J usage is TRBJ2-7; 7 bases align to TRBD2. Germline V gives CDR1 MDHEN, CDR2 SYDVKM. The V segment lost 2 bases and the J segment 2 bases; nucleotides outside the gene matches: 12. The CDR3 contains 17 residues. DNA of the CDR3: TGTGCCAGCAGTTTACTTAGCGGGCCAGGCCAGGCCTACGAGCAGTACTTC. This sequence encodes CASSLLSGPGQAYEQYF. Full variable domain (remainder filled in from reference TRBV28 and TRBJ2-7): DVKVTQSSRYLVKRTGEKVFLECVQDMDHENMFWYRQDPGLGLRLIYFSYDVKMKEKGDIPEGYSVSREKKERFSLILESASTNQTSMYLCASSLLSGPGQAYEQYFGPGTRLTVT.

The rearrangement uses TRBV7-6 and TRBJ2-7; 8 bases align to TRBD1. The germline CDR1 and CDR2 sequences are SGHVS and FNYEAQ. This CDR3 contains 17 residues. V lost 5 bases and J lost 4; bases outside the gene matches: 16. CDR3 sequence reads: CASSLRRPGTGPYEQYF. Here the CDR3 DNA reads TGTGCCAGCAGCCTCAGACGACCCGGGACAGGACCTTACGAGCAGTACTTC.

The chain couples TRBV24-1 to TRBJ2-5; tentative D call: TRBD1 (6 bases). The V end was cut by 5 bases, the J end by 4 bases, with 13 bases between. CDR1 is KGHDR and CDR2 is SFDVKD in the germline V gene. The CDR3 has 14 amino acids. CDR3 nucleotides: TGTGCCACCAGTGGGCGGCAGGGGTCAGAGACCCAGTACTTC. It is translated as CATSGRQGSETQYF.